The sequence of this TCR beta chain was determined in a study of blood T cell repertoires in COVID-19. In the original processing: How many nucleated cells were present was estimated from reference gene primer amplification. Only in-frame clones appear in the TCRdb table, and some are missing; sequencing was by immunoSEQ multiplex PCR. The V and J calls and clone size were taken over from that table, and D and trimming were inferred from the DNA. Here the sample spans some 230,000 clones, 84% being singletons. This sequence originates from a woman in her sixties who had recovered from COVID-19. Sequencing used peripheral blood.

The CDR3 bases are TGTGCCAGCAGTCCCAGGGGGGTAGGAGAAGAGACCCAGTACTTC. This sequence encodes CASSPRGVGEETQYF. This rearrangement joins TRBV6-5 to TRBJ2-5, with D tentatively TRBD1 (7 bases). The V gene's germline CDR1 is MNHEY and CDR2 SVGAGI. Between the trimmed V and J ends, which lost 5 bases and 3 bases, there was a span of 16 bases. The CDR3 loop spans 15 amino acids.